A single sample gave rise to the 18 T cell receptor beta chains below, sequenced in a study of blood T cell repertoires in COVID-19. Clones were read by immunoSEQ multiplex PCR, and TCRdb kept only the in-frame ones, dropping some. The sample has about 240,000 clones; approximately 86% are singletons. Specimen: PBMCs or T cells enriched from blood (not recorded which). The receptors come from a woman aged 40 to 50 with acute COVID-19.

The chain has TRBV2 and TRBJ2-5; the match to TRBD2 covers 14 bases. Germline-derived CDR1 and CDR2 are SNHLY and FYNNEI. The CDR3 length is 17 residues. The CDR3 bases are TGTGCTAGCTTTTTTTCGACTAGCGGGAGGGGACAAGAGACCCAGTACTTC. Protein: CASFFSTSGRGQETQYF.

The chain combines TRBV27 with TRBJ2-7; TRBD2 is a possible D gene (6 bases). The germline CDR1 and CDR2 sequences are MNHEY and SMNVEV (reference sequence). The CDR3 runs to 14 residues. Trimming cost V 0 bases and J 3 bases, with 9 bases left between them. The CDR3 nucleotides read TGTGCCAGCAGTTTATCGGGGGGTCGCTACGAGCAGTACTTC. The encoded protein is CASSLSGGRYEQYF.

V and J are TRBV19 and TRBJ2-1; TRBD2 agrees at 8 bases. Per germline, CDR1 LNHDA and CDR2 SQIVND (reference sequence). CDR3 length: 15 amino acids. The V and J ends lost 2 bases and 7 bases, in that order; junction bases with no gene match: 7. The CDR3 region has the DNA TGTGCCAGTAGTATATATTTGGTAGCGGGAAATGAGCAGTTCTTC. This codes for CASSIYLVAGNEQFF.

This clone was detected once. The chain carries TRBV12-3 or TRBV12-4 and TRBJ1-4, with 8 bases lining up with TRBD1. The CDR3 extends over 13 amino acids. After removal of 6 bases from V and 8 bases from J, the junction contained 5 bases not matched to a gene. The CDR3 nucleotides are TGTGCCAGCAGGCAGGGGGCGCTGGAAAAACTGTTTTTT. Translating it yields CASRQGALEKLFF.

This CDR3 is CASSLDRQSSYNSPLHF. The CDR3 DNA reads as TGTGCCAGCAGCTTGGACAGGCAAAGCTCCTATAATTCACCCCTCCACTTT. The V gene is TRBV5-4, the J gene TRBJ1-6; possible D gene TRBD1, 5 bases. Germline assignment: CDR1 SGHNT and CDR2 YYREEE (reference sequence). Trimming left V 0 bases short and J 0 bases short, with 10 bases between. This CDR3 is built from 17 residues. Filled out from reference TRBV5-4 and TRBJ1-6, the complete variable domain reads ETGVTQSPTHLIKTRGQQVTLRCSSQSGHNTVSWYQQALGQGPQFIFQYYREEENGRGNFPPRFSGLQFPNYSSELNVNALELDDSALYLCASSLDRQSSYNSPLHFGNGTRLTVT.

The rearrangement joins TRBV7-9 to TRBJ1-1; the D is unclear. From germline, CDR1 is SEHNR and CDR2 FQNEAQ (reference sequence). CDR3 length: 13 residues. V was shortened by 1 base and J by 6 bases, with 9 bases between the two germline ends. The CDR3 protein is CASSLDYNPEAFF. The CDR3 nucleotides are TGTGCCAGCAGCTTAGACTACAACCCTGAAGCTTTCTTT.

V gene TRBV15 combines with J gene TRBJ2-5, with TRBD2 identical over 7 bases. The V segment lost 3 bases and the J segment 6 bases; nucleotides outside the gene matches: 10. Per the germline V gene, CDR1 is LNHNV and CDR2 is YYDKDF (reference sequence). This CDR3 comprises 15 residues. The CDR3 coding sequence is TGTGCCACCAGCAGGGAAACTAGCGTTCAGAAGACCCAGTACTTC. Its translation: CATSRETSVQKTQYF.

This clone was detected only once. This chain links TRBV13 with TRBJ2-1, with TRBD2 identical over 12 bases. Germline trimming cut 5 bases from V and 8 bases from J; bases unmatched to any gene: 7. Per the germline V gene, CDR1 is PRHDT and CDR2 is FYEKMQ (reference sequence). The CDR3 is 15 residues long. The CDR3 region is CASSIRLAGAHEQFF. CDR3 bases: TGTGCCAGCAGCATTAGACTAGCGGGAGCCCATGAGCAGTTCTTC.

This clone was counted between two and nine times. The rearrangement uses TRBV7-9 and TRBJ2-7; D gene uncertain. Germline assignment: CDR1 SEHNR and CDR2 FQNEAQ (reference sequence). This CDR3 is 14 amino acids long. The V end lost 5 bases, the J end lost 3 bases, and 14 bases lay between the germline ends. The CDR3 region is CASSRTVRGYEQYF. CDR3 nucleotides: TGTGCCAGCAGCCGCACCGTGCGCGGCTACGAGCAGTACTTC.

The chain carries TRBV27 and TRBJ1-6, with 7 bases fitting TRBD1. Trimming took 2 bases from V and 7 from J; bases not matched to a gene: 5. The CDR3 extends over 15 amino acids. Germline V gene lookup returns CDR1 MNHEY and CDR2 SMNVEV (reference sequence). The CDR3 loop is CASSLTGAGNSPLHF. The CDR3 nucleotides read TGTGCCAGCAGTTTAACAGGGGCAGGGAATTCACCCCTCCACTTT.

This clone was picked up a small number of times. The gene calls are TRBV4-2 and TRBJ2-5, with a possible D match to TRBD2 (6 bases). Deletions cut 4 bases from V and 5 bases from J, with 20 bases between. The CDR3 is made up of 16 amino acids. Germline lookup yields CDR1 LGHNA and CDR2 YNFKEQ. The CDR3 DNA follows: TGTGCCAGCAGCCGGAGGGTACGGAGGGCAGGGGAGACCCAGTACTTC. It translates to CASSRRVRRAGETQYF.

CDR3 sequence (DNA): TGTGCCAGCAGCTTAGATACAGGGAACGGGCAGTACTTC. Translating it yields CASSLDTGNGQYF. The chain recombines TRBV7-9 with TRBJ2-7; maybe TRBD1 (6 bases). The CDR3 covers 13 residues. V lost 1 base and J lost 9, with 13 bases in between. In germline, CDR1 is SEHNR, CDR2 FQNEAQ (reference sequence).

The chain combines TRBV7-8 with TRBJ2-1, with TRBD1 matching 8 bases. V shed 5 bases and J 3 bases; nucleotides not matched to a gene: 6. The CDR3 loop spans 15 amino acids. Germline assignment: CDR1 SGHVS and CDR2 FQNEAQ. The CDR3 DNA reads TGTGCCAGCAGCGCTCCGGGACAGGTCTACAATGAGCAGTTCTTC. Translating it yields CASSAPGQVYNEQFF.

The chain has TRBV30 and TRBJ2-7, with D maybe TRBD2 (5 bases). Germline CDR1 reads GTSNPN; CDR2 reads SVGIG (reference sequence). V dropped 1 base and J dropped 1 base, with 14 bases sitting between them. The CDR3 extends over 15 amino acids. CDR3 nucleotide sequence: TGTGCCTGGAGTGGTTTTATCGAGGGTTCCTACGAGCAGTACTTC. Amino acids: CAWSGFIEGSYEQYF.

This clone was seen a single time. The chain employs TRBV11-3 and TRBJ2-3; 13 bases are a match to TRBD2. Germline assignment: CDR1 SGHNT and CDR2 YENEEA. This CDR3 is built from 17 residues. The V segment lost 2 bases and the J segment 4 bases; nucleotides outside the gene matches: 6. The CDR3 is CASSLPRTSGRADTQYF. In DNA form, the CDR3 reads TGTGCCAGCAGCTTACCCAGGACTAGCGGGAGAGCAGATACGCAGTATTTT.

The chain has TRBV4-2 and TRBJ2-2; maybe TRBD1 (6 bases). The CDR3 totals 14 residues. Germline lookup yields CDR1 LGHNA and CDR2 YNFKEQ. V lost 4 bases to trimming and J lost 4 bases, with 10 bases between them. CDR3 in DNA: TGTGCCAGCAGCCTCGACAGGCTCACCGGGGAGCTGTTTTTT. Residues: CASSLDRLTGELFF.

The CDR3 protein is CASSEAGGSYGYTF. The CDR3, as DNA: TGTGCCAGCAGTGAAGCAGGGGGCTCCTATGGCTACACCTTC. The genes are TRBV2 and TRBJ1-2; 7 nucleotides match TRBD1. The junction had 2 bases not matched to a gene; V was cut back by 0 bases and J by 4 bases. CDR1 SNHLY and CDR2 FYNNEI come from the germline V gene. CDR3 size: 14 residues. Full variable domain (rest looked up from reference TRBV2 and TRBJ1-2): EPEVTQTPSHQVTQMGQEVILRCVPISNHLYFYWYRQILGQKVEFLVSFYNNEISEKSEIFDDQFSVERPDGSNFTLKIRSTKLEDSAMYFCASSEAGGSYGYTFGSGTRLTVV.

The V gene is TRBV12-3 or TRBV12-4, the J gene TRBJ2-7; TRBD2 might be the D (6 bases). The CDR3 is 13 residues long. Trimming left V 3 bases short and J 7 bases short, with 13 bases between. DNA of the CDR3: TGTGCCAGCAGTTTTGGTTCTGGGGGGGAGCAGTACTTC. Protein product: CASSFGSGGEQYF.